Below, one T cell receptor beta chain is given with its context. What it binds is unknown. This CDR3 contains 15 residues. CDR1 and CDR2 from the germline V gene are LNHDA and SQIVND (reference sequence). The germline V and J ends were trimmed by 3 bases and 8 bases, with 16 bases remaining between them. Assay: immunoSEQ multiplex PCR; the TCRdb copy retains only in-frame clones and omits some. Of 950 to 1,000 clones listed, roughly 90% are singletons. This sample was included in a study of chemoradiotherapy in HPV16-positive cancers. Study information: Candidate HPV-specific T-cell clones and common TCR motifs came from functional assays in a couple of HPV16-positive patients. Study-wide findings and caveats: HPV-responsive T-cell expansion during chemoradiotherapy was linked to improved recurrence-free survival in HPV16-positive patients. During treatment, candidate HPV-specific clones and E7-related motifs expanded in tumor.

The chain combines TRBV19 with TRBJ1-4; TRBD1 is a possible D gene (5 bases). The sequence came from a human donor with HPV-associated anogenital cancer. The sample was tumor tissue, taken from a patient who underwent chemoradiotherapy. CDR3 sequence (DNA): TGTGCCAGTAGTATCTCTTCCAGGGCAAACGAAAAACTGTTTTTT. Translating it yields CASSISSRANEKLFF.